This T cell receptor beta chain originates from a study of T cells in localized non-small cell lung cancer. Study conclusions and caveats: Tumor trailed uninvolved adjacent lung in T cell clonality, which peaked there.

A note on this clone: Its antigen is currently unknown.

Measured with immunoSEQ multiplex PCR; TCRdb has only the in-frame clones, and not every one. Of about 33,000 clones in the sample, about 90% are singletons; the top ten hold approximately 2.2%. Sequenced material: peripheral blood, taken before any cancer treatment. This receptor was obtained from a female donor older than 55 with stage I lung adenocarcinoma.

In DNA form, the CDR3 reads TGTGCCAGCAGTCCTGAGGGGGGTACTGAAGCTTTCTTT. This codes for CASSPEGGTEAFF. V is TRBV6-4 and J is TRBJ1-1; tentative D call: TRBD1 (6 bases). Trimming shortened V by 5 bases and J by 5 bases, and 12 bases separated the two germline ends. The CDR3 consists of 13 residues. Germline V CDR1 and CDR2: MRHNA, SNTAGT.